This T cell receptor beta chain was profiled in a study of T cells expressing NK-cell markers. Overall study context: Investigators obtained TCR beta repertoires from sorted CD3+CD56+NKG2C+, CD3+CD56+NKG2C- and CD3+CD56-NKG2C+ T cells.

TCRdb reprocessed the 5' RACE reads and stores each CDR3 protein as one record, lacking DNA. This repertoire includes about 110,000 distinct CDR3 sequences. Concerning this clonotype: Its antigen is currently unknown.

Study results and limitations: Also leading the CD3+CD56-NKG2C+ fraction in a handful of donors were these clonotypes.

From germline, CDR1 is SEHNR and CDR2 FQNEAQ (reference sequence). The CDR3 is made up of 16 amino acids. J is TRBJ1-4 and V is TRBV7-9. The receptor was isolated from a woman aged 18 to 75 in good health. The sequencing sample was made of blood T cells: a sorted CD56 or NKG2C T cell subset, CD4+ or CD8+ T cells, or bulk PBMC T cells (not recorded which). The CDR3 region is CASSLDLPGTNEKLFF.